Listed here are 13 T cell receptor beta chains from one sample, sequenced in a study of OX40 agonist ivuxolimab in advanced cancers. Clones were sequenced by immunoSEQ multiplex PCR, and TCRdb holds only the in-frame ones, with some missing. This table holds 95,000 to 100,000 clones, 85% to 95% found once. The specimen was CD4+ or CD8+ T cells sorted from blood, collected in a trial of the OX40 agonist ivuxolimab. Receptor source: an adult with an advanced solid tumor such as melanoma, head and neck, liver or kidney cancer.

The CDR3 here is CTSSQEGVSGANVLTF. The CDR3, as DNA: TGCACCAGCAGCCAAGAAGGGGTCTCTGGGGCCAACGTCCTGACTTTC. The chain recombines TRBV1 with TRBJ2-6; TRBD1 was called by the table and not checked on the DNA. TRBV1 is a pseudogene segment. This CDR3 comprises 16 residues.

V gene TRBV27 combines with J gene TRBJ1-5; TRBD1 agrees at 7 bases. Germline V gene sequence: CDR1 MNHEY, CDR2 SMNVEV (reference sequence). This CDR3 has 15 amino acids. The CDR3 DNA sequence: TGTCGCCAGCTTCCCGGACAGGTGAGCAATCAGCCCCAGCATTTT. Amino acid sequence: CRQLPGQVSNQPQHF.

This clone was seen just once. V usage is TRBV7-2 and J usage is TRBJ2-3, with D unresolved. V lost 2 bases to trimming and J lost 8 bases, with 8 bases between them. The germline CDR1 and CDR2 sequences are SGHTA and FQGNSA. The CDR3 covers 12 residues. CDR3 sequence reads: CASSLYLGTQYF. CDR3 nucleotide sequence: TGTGCCAGCAGCTTATACCTCGGTACGCAGTATTTT.

The CDR3 loop reads CASSSAGGLDTQYF. The CDR3 DNA reads as TGTGCCAGTAGTTCAGCGGGAGGGCTTGATACGCAGTATTTT. The chain couples TRBV19 to TRBJ2-3, with 10 bases that match TRBD2. J gave up 6 bases and V 5 bases, and 5 bases lay outside the gene matches. The germline gives CDR1 LNHDA, CDR2 SQIVND (reference sequence). The CDR3 spans 14 residues.

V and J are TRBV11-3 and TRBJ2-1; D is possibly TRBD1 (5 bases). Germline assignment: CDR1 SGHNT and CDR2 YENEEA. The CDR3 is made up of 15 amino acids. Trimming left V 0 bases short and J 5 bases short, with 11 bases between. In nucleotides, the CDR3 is TGTGCCAGCAGCTTAGACGGACACGACGACAATGAGCAGTTCTTC. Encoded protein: CASSLDGHDDNEQFF.

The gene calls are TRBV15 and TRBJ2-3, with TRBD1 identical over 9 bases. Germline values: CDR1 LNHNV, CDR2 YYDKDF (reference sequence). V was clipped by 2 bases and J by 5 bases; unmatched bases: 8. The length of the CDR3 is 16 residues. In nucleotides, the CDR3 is TGTGCCACCAGCAGATGGGCGGGACAGGGTGGAGATACGCAGTATTTT. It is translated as CATSRWAGQGGDTQYF.

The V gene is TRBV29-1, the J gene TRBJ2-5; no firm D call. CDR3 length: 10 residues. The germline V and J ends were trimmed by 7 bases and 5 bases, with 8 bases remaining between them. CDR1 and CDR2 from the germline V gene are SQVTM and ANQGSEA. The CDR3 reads CSAVGETQYF. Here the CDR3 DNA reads TGCAGCGCGGTGGGGGAGACCCAGTACTTC.

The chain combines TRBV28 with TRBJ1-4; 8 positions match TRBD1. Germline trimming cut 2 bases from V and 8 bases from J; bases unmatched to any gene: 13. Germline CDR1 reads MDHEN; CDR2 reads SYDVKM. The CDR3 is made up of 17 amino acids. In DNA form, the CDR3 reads TGTGCCAGCAGTTTAAGAGGACAGACAGGGGTGAACGAAAAACTGTTTTTT. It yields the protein CASSLRGQTGVNEKLFF.

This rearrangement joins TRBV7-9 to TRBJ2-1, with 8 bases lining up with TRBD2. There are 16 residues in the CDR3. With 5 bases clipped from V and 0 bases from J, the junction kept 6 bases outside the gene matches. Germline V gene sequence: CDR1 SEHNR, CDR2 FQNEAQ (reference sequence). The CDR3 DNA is TGTGCCAGCAGCCGAGGGGCGGGGGGCTCCTACAATGAGCAGTTCTTC. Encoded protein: CASSRGAGGSYNEQFF.

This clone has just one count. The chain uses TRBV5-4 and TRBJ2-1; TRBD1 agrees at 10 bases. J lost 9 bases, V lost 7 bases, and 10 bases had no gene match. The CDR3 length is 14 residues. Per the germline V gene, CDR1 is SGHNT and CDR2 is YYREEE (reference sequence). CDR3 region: CASPDRGVSSEQFF. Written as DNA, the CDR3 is TGTGCCAGCCCGGACAGGGGGGTTTCCAGTGAGCAGTTCTTC.

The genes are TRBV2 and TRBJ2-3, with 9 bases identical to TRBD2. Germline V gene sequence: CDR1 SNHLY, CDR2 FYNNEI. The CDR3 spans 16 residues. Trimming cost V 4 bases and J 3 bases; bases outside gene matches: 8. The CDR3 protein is CASSALGLAATDTQYF. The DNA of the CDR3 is TGTGCCAGCAGTGCTTTGGGACTAGCAGCAACAGATACGCAGTATTTT.

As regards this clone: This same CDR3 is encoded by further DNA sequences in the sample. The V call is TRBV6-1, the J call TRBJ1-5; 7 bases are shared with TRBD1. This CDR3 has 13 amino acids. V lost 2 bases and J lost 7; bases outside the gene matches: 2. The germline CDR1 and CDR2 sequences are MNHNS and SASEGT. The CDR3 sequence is CASSEQGGQPQHF. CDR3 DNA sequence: TGTGCCAGCAGTGAACAGGGGGGGCAGCCCCAGCATTTT.

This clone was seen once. The CDR3 protein is CASSLGQSSYEQYF. The CDR3 nucleotides are TGTGCCAGCAGTCTGGGACAGAGCTCCTACGAGCAGTACTTC. The genes are TRBV5-4 and TRBJ2-7, with TRBD1 matching over 7 bases. The V and J ends lost 5 bases and 0 bases, in that order; junction bases with no gene match: 5. CDR1 and CDR2 (germline): SGHNT, YYREEE (reference sequence). The CDR3 covers 14 residues.